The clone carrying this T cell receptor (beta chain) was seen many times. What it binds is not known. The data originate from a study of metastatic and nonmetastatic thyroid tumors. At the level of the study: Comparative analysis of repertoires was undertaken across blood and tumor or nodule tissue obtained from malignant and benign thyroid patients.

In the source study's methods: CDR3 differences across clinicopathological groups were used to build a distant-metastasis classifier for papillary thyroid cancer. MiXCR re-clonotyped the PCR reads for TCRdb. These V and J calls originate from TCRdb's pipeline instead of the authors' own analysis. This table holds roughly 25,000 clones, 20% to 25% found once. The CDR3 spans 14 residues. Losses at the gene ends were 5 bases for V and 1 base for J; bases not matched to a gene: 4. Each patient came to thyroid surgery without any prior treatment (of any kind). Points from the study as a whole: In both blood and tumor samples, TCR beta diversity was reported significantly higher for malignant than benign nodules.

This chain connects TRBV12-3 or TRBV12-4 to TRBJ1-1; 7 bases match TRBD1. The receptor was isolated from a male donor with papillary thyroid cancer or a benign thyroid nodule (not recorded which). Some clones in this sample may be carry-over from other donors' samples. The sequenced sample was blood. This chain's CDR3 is CASSNRQGNTEAFF. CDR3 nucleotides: TGTGCCAGCAGTAATAGACAGGGGAACACTGAAGCTTTCTTT.